This T cell receptor beta chain was sequenced in a study of beta chain features in type 1 diabetes. The study reverse transcribed the entire isolated RNA, so it sequenced expressed TCRB transcripts. Using immunoSEQ multiplex PCR, the repertoire was profiled, and TCRdb retains in-frame clones only, with some absent. The sample records 300,000 to 450,000 clones, roughly 12% being singletons. General study points: In all four CD4+ subsets, TCRB CDR3 length was significantly, moderately reduced in type 1 diabetes.

Concerning this clone itself: What it recognizes is unknown.

Germline V lookup: CDR1 KGHSH, CDR2 LQKENI. This CDR3 comprises 14 residues. Trimming removed 0 bases from V and 8 bases from J; junction bases left unmatched: 6. Using CD45RO/CCR7/CD25/CD127/CD95/CD27, CD4+ naive, central memory, regulatory and stem cell-like memory cells were sorted. The chain links TRBV18 to TRBJ1-1, with 7 bases lining up with TRBD1. The sequence derives from a woman younger than 30 with type 1 diabetes. Material: naive CD4+ T cells from blood. The CDR3 loop reads CASSPPSVGGEAFF. The CDR3 bases are TGTGCCAGCTCACCACCATCGGTAGGGGGCGAAGCTTTCTTT.